A single sample is the source of the 23 T cell receptor beta chains below, sequenced in a study of cytomegalovirus exposure and HLA in healthy donors. Use of 60 Vbeta and 13 Jbeta primers characterized the PCR. Sequencing used immunoSEQ multiplex PCR; TCRdb keeps in-frame clones, though not all of them. The sample records about 190,000 clones, around four fifths being singletons. What was sequenced was PBMCs. These receptors all come from a woman between 50 and 59 years old in good health and CMV-seropositive.

J is TRBJ1-1 and V is TRBV10-3; perhaps TRBD1 as D (5 bases). The CDR3 extends over 15 amino acids. The V end was cut by 0 bases, the J end by 4 bases, with 12 bases between. The germline gives CDR1 ENHRY, CDR2 SYGVKD. The CDR3, as DNA: TGTGCCATCAGTGAGTCCCCGGGGGGGAGCACTGAAGCTTTCTTT. Its translation: CAISESPGGSTEAFF.

The chain employs TRBV4-2 and TRBJ2-5; 11 nucleotides match TRBD1. The CDR3 is 15 residues long. J was trimmed by 6 bases and V by 4 bases; bases with no gene match: 7. Per germline, CDR1 LGHNA and CDR2 YNFKEQ. CDR3 residues: CASSPPGTGGKTQYF. The CDR3 bases are TGTGCCAGCAGCCCACCGGGGACAGGGGGAAAGACCCAGTACTTC.

The chain employs TRBV6-6 and TRBJ2-1; TRBD2 might be the D (6 bases). Germline lookup yields CDR1 MNHNY and CDR2 SVGAGI (reference sequence). This CDR3 is built from 15 residues. V shed 2 bases and J shed 5 bases, with 13 bases lying between them. The CDR3: CASSYLEGRDNEQFF. In DNA, the CDR3 is TGTGCCAGCAGTTACCTGGAGGGCAGGGACAATGAGCAGTTCTTC.

The J gene is TRBJ2-1, the V gene TRBV18; weak D call: TRBD2 (6 bases). The CDR3 consists of 14 residues. Trimming took off 4 bases at V and 5 bases at J, with 12 bases between the two ends. Per the germline V gene, CDR1 is KGHSH and CDR2 is LQKENI. The CDR3 reads CASSLDYLNNEQFF. The CDR3, as DNA: TGTGCCAGCTCACTGGACTACCTCAACAATGAGCAGTTCTTC. The entire variable domain, with the rest obtained from reference TRBV18 and TRBJ2-1, is as follows: NAGVMQNPRHLVRRRGQEARLRCSPMKGHSHVYWYRQLPEEGLKFMVYLQKENIIDESGMPKERFSAEFPKEGPSILRIQQVVRGDSAAYFCASSLDYLNNEQFFGPGTRLTVL.

This clone turned up a few times. The chain is built from TRBV5-1 and TRBJ2-7; TRBD2 agrees at 9 bases. The CDR3 is 16 amino acids. V was pared by 0 bases and J by 2 bases, with 6 bases of the junction left unmatched. The germline V gene encodes CDR1 SGHRS and CDR2 YFSETQ. CDR3: CASSLATRGGAYEQYF. CDR3 coding DNA: TGCGCCAGCAGCTTGGCTACTCGCGGGGGGGCCTACGAGCAGTACTTC. Full variable domain (outside the CDR3, taken from reference TRBV5-1 and TRBJ2-7): KAGVTQTPRYLIKTRGQQVTLSCSPISGHRSVSWYQQTPGQGLQFLFEYFSETQRNKGNFPGRFSGRQFSNSRSEMNVSTLELGDSALYLCASSLATRGGAYEQYFGPGTRLTVT.

This chain uses TRBV7-3 with TRBJ2-3; tentatively, D is TRBD2 (6 bases). The CDR3 extends over 16 amino acids. V lost 3 bases and J 4 bases, leaving 17 bases between the germline ends. Germline V gene data show CDR1 as SGHTA and CDR2 as FQGTGA. The chain's CDR3 is CASSFYPGLKADTQYF. CDR3 in DNA: TGTGCCAGCAGCTTTTATCCGGGACTGAAGGCAGATACGCAGTATTTT.

This clone turned up a few times. The rearrangement links TRBV30 to TRBJ1-4; D may be TRBD1 (5 bases). The CDR3 has 14 residues. The germline CDR1 and CDR2 sequences are GTSNPN and SVGIG (reference sequence). V was trimmed by 2 bases and J by 4 bases, leaving 11 bases between them. CDR3 residues: CAWSRGGVNEKLFF. The CDR3 DNA sequence: TGTGCCTGGAGTCGGGGGGGAGTTAATGAAAAACTGTTTTTT.

This clone was observed once. CDR3 residues: CAWSLRLAGPYNEQFF. The CDR3 coding sequence is TGTGCCTGGAGCCTACGACTAGCGGGGCCTTACAATGAGCAGTTCTTC. This rearrangement joins TRBV30 to TRBJ2-1, with TRBD2 matching 11 bases. The V segment lost 3 bases and the J segment 4 bases; nucleotides outside the gene matches: 8. The CDR3 is made up of 16 amino acids. CDR1 is GTSNPN, CDR2 SVGIG, per germline (reference sequence).

CDR3 DNA: TGTGCCAGCAGTTTAACCCCTCGACAGGGGGGAGACCTGAACACTGAAGCTTTCTTT. It specifies CASSLTPRQGGDLNTEAFF. The chain has TRBV27 and TRBJ1-1; TRBD1 aligns across 9 bases. The CDR3 has 19 amino acids. The junction had 13 bases not matched to a gene; V was cut back by 2 bases and J by 0 bases. Germline CDR1 reads MNHEY; CDR2 reads SMNVEV (reference sequence).

The gene calls are TRBV18 and TRBJ2-6; 7 bases are a match to TRBD1. The CDR3 length is 19 residues. The germline gives CDR1 KGHSH, CDR2 LQKENI. J gave up 0 bases and V 2 bases, and 10 bases lay outside the gene matches. The CDR3: CASSPYRRDRGSGANVLTF. CDR3 in DNA: TGTGCCAGCTCACCATACCGTCGGGACAGAGGCTCTGGGGCCAACGTCCTGACTTTC.

This clone was found a few times. This chain connects TRBV9 to TRBJ1-1, with 7 bases that match TRBD1. This CDR3 has 15 residues. The ends lost 4 bases at V and 1 base at J; junction bases unmatched: 7. CDR1 SGDLS and CDR2 YYNGEE come from the germline V gene. CDR3: CASSPRGQTNTEAFF. CDR3 sequence (DNA): TGTGCCAGCAGCCCCCGGGGACAGACGAACACTGAAGCTTTCTTT.

The V gene is TRBV5-1, the J gene TRBJ2-3; 7 bases agree with TRBD2. Germline CDR1 reads SGHRS; CDR2 reads YFSETQ. V trimming: 6 bases; J trimming: 0 bases; junction bases outside the gene matches: 19. The CDR3 has 19 amino acids. CDR3 in amino acids: CASNRISQMGGSSTDTQYF. In nucleotides, the CDR3 is TGCGCCAGCAACAGGATATCCCAGATGGGGGGGTCTAGCACAGATACGCAGTATTTT.

The rearrangement links TRBV6-5 to TRBJ1-6; 8 positions match TRBD1. The CDR3 loop spans 14 amino acids. Unmatched junction bases numbered 3, after V lost 5 bases and J lost 6 bases. Germline loops: CDR1 MNHEY, CDR2 SVGAGI. Written as DNA, the CDR3 is TGTGCCAGCAGTGAAGACAGGGGTAATTCACCCCTCCACTTT. Translating it yields CASSEDRGNSPLHF.

This clone was detected only a few times. The V gene is TRBV30, the J gene TRBJ1-5; no definite D call. The V end was cut by 0 bases, the J end by 3 bases, with 6 bases between. CDR1 and CDR2 (germline): GTSNPN, SVGIG (reference sequence). The CDR3 sequence is 13 residues long. The DNA for the CDR3 is TGTGCCTGGAGTGTACAGTCCAATCAGCCCCAGCATTTT. Its protein product is CAWSVQSNQPQHF.

The rearrangement joins TRBV4-3 to TRBJ1-2; 10 bases agree with TRBD1. The CDR3 runs to 15 residues. V shed 1 base, J shed 1 base, and the junction held 0 bases outside the gene matches. The germline gives CDR1 LGHNA, CDR2 YSLEER. This chain's CDR3 is CASSQGTGGNYGYTF. In DNA form, the CDR3 reads TGCGCCAGCAGCCAAGGGACAGGGGGTAACTATGGCTACACCTTC.

The chain combines TRBV19 with TRBJ2-7; possibly TRBD1 for D (6 bases). The germline V and J ends were trimmed by 3 bases and 2 bases, with 11 bases remaining between them. Germline-derived CDR1 and CDR2 are LNHDA and SQIVND (reference sequence). The CDR3 has 14 amino acids. The CDR3 DNA reads TGTGCCAGTAGTATTGGGACACAGGCCTACGAGCAGTACTTC. It is translated as CASSIGTQAYEQYF.

This sequence joins TRBV23-1 and TRBJ1-1; D is unresolved. TRBV23-1 is treated as an ORF (open reading frame) with a function not yet certain. Trimming removed 5 bases at V and 3 bases at J, with 4 bases between. The CDR3 contains 11 residues. The CDR3 loop is CASSSDTEAFF. For the CDR3, the DNA is TGCGCCAGCAGTTCGGACACTGAAGCTTTCTTT.

The CDR3 DNA is TGTGCCAGCAGCTTATTCACCTACGAGCAGTACTTC. It codes for CASSLFTYEQYF. The chain combines TRBV11-2 with TRBJ2-7, with no clear D. Trimming pared 2 bases from V and 2 bases from J, leaving 4 bases between. This CDR3 has 12 residues. Germline-derived CDR1 and CDR2 are SGHAT and FQNNGV.

J is TRBJ2-4 and V is TRBV4-3, with 11 bases that match TRBD2. V lost 0 bases to trimming and J lost 3 bases; unmatched junction nucleotides: 13. The CDR3 runs 20 residues. Germline loops: CDR1 LGHNA, CDR2 YSLEER. The CDR3 region has the DNA TGCGCCAGCAGCCAAGATCCCCCGACTAGCGGGGTACTAGGCAAAAACATTCAGTACTTC. Residues: CASSQDPPTSGVLGKNIQYF.

The chain recombines TRBV27 with TRBJ2-1; TRBD1 agrees at 8 bases. V lost 3 bases and J lost 4; bases outside the gene matches: 2. The CDR3 covers 14 residues. Germline V gene lookup returns CDR1 MNHEY and CDR2 SMNVEV (reference sequence). The CDR3 region is CASSLGTGYNEQFF. The DNA of the CDR3 is TGTGCCAGCAGTTTGGGGACAGGTTACAATGAGCAGTTCTTC.

J is TRBJ2-5 and V is TRBV27, with no clear D. Matching the DNA end better, TRBJ2-7 makes the J call doubtful. The CDR3 contains 13 residues. Germline assignment: CDR1 MNHEY and CDR2 SMNVEV (reference sequence). The CDR3 DNA reads as TGTGCCAGCATGTCATATAGCTCCTACGAGCAGTACTTC. The encoded protein is CASMSYSSYEQYF.

The rearrangement uses TRBV18 and TRBJ1-6, with D perhaps TRBD1 (5 bases). This CDR3 contains 12 residues. Trimming removed 7 bases at V and 6 bases at J, with 7 bases between. Germline V gene sequence: CDR1 KGHSH, CDR2 LQKENI. The CDR3 bases are TGTGCCAGCTTCGGGGGTAATTCACCCCTCCACTTT. It encodes CASFGGNSPLHF.

J is TRBJ1-2 and V is TRBV9; tentative D call: TRBD1 (6 bases). The germline gives CDR1 SGDLS, CDR2 YYNGEE. Trimming removed 0 bases at V and 7 bases at J, with 13 bases between. CDR3 size: 14 residues. The CDR3 loop is CASSVDPGTSGYTF. The CDR3 nucleotides are TGTGCCAGCAGCGTAGATCCCGGGACATCTGGCTACACCTTC. Filled out from reference TRBV9 and TRBJ1-2, the complete variable domain reads DSGVTQTPKHLITATGQRVTLRCSPRSGDLSVYWYQQSLDQGLQFLIQYYNGEERAKGNILERFSAQQFPDLHSELNLSSLELGDSALYFCASSVDPGTSGYTFGSGTRLTVV.